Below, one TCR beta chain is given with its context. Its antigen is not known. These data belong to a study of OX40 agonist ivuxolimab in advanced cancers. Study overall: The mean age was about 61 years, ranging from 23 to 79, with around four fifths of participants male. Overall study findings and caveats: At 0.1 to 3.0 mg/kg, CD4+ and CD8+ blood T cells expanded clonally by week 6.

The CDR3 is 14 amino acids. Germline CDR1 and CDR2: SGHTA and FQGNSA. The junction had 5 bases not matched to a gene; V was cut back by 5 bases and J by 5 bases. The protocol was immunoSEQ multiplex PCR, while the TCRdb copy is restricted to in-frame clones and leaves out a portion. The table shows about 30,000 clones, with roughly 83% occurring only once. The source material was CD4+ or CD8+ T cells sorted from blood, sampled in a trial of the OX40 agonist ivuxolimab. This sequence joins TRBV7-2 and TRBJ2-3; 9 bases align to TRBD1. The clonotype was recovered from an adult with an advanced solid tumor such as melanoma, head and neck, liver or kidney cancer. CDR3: CASSINRGQDTQYF. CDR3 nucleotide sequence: TGTGCCAGCAGCATCAACAGGGGGCAAGATACGCAGTATTTT.